This note documents a single TCR beta chain sequence. The antigen remains unidentified. The CDR3 is 19 amino acids. With V trimmed by 1 base and J by 2 bases, 12 bases remained unmatched. Germline-derived CDR1 and CDR2 are SGHTA and FQGTGA. This specimen belongs to a study of CD8 T cells in ankylosing spondylitis. Libraries of TCR beta came from quantitative 5'-RACE with molecular barcodes. TCRdb used MiXCR to reprocess the 5' RACE reads, holding one entry per CDR3 protein. The table shows under 950,000 distinct CDR3 sequences, with 15% to 20% occurring only once. General study results and limits: As for the disease-linked clones, they showed a CD8+ phenotype and occurred at relatively low frequencies in peripheral blood. Ankylosing spondylitis blood appeared to be characterized by a TCR beta motif of several highly homologous variants. As reported, disease-linked clones showed significant enrichment in matched ankylosing spondylitis synovial fluid. A number of the motif variants had already been described in reactive arthritis synovial fluid and blood.

This receptor was obtained from a male donor with ankylosing spondylitis. Sample: blood, either unsorted or a sorted T cell fraction (not recorded which). The chain recombines TRBV7-3 with TRBJ2-5; 11 bases map to TRBD2. The CDR3 nucleotides read TGTGCCAGCAGCTTAAGGCGGAAAACTAGCGGGGGCGCTCAAGAGACCCAGTACTTC. Translation: CASSLRRKTSGGAQETQYF.